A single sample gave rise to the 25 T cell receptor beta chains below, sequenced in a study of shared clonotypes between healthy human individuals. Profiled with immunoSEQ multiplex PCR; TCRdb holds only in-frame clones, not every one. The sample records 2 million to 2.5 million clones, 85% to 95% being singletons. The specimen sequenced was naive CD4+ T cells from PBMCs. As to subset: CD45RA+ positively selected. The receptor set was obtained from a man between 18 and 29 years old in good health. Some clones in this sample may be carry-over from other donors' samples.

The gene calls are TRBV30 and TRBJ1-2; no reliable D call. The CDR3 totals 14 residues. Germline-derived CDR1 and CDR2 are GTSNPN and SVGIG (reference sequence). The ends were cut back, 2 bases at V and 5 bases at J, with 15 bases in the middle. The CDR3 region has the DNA TGTGCCTGGAGTCATAATCCCGTGTGGTATGGCTACACCTTC. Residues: CAWSHNPVWYGYTF.

The CDR3 protein is CASSRTGPNEQYF. DNA for the CDR3: TGTGCCAGCAGCCGAACAGGGCCCAACGAGCAGTACTTC. The chain has TRBV7-2 and TRBJ2-7, with a tentative D call TRBD1 (6 bases). Germline-derived CDR1 and CDR2 are SGHTA and FQGNSA. This CDR3 is built from 13 residues. V lost 5 bases, J lost 5 bases, and 13 bases lay in between.

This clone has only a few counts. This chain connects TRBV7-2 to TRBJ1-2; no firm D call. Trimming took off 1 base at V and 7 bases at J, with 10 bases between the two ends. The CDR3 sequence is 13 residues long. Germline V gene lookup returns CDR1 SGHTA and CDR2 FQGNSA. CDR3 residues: CASSLVPGPGYTF. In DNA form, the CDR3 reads TGTGCCAGCAGCTTAGTCCCTGGGCCTGGCTACACCTTC.

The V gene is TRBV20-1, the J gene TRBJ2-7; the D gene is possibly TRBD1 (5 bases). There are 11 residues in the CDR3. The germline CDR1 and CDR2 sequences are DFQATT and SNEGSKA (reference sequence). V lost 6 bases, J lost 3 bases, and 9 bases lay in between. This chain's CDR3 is CSAKRGYEQYF. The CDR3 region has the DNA TGCAGTGCCAAAAGGGGCTACGAGCAGTACTTC.

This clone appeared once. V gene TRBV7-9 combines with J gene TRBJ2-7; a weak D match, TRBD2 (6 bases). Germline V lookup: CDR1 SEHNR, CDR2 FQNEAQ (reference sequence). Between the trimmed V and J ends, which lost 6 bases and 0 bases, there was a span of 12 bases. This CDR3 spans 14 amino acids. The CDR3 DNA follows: TGTGCCAGCAGACCTAGCGTAAGCTCCTACGAGCAGTACTTC. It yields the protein CASRPSVSSYEQYF.

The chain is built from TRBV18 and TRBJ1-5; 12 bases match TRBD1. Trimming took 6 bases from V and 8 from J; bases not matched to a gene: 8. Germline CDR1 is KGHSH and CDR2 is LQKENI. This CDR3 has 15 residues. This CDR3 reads CASSPGQGASEPQHF. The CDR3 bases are TGTGCCAGCTCGCCGGGACAGGGGGCATCTGAGCCCCAGCATTTT.

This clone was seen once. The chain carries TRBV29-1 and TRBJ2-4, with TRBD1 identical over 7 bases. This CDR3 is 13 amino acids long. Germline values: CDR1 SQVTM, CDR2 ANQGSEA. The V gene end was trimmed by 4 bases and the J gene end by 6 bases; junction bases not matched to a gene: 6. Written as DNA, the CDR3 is TGCAGCGTTGGAGGGGGCGGATCAAACATTCAGTACTTC. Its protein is CSVGGGGSNIQYF.

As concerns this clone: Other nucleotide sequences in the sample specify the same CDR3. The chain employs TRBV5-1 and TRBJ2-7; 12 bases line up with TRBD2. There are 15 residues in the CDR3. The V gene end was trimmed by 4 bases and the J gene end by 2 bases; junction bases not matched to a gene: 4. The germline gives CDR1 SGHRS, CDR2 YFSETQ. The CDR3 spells CASSPLAGGPYEQYF. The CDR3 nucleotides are TGCGCCAGCAGCCCTCTAGCGGGAGGGCCCTACGAGCAGTACTTC.

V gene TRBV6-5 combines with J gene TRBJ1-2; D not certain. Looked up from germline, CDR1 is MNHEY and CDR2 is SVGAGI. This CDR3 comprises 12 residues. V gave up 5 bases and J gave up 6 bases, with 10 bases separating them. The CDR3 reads CASSPRPDGYTF. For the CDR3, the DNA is TGTGCCAGCAGTCCCCGGCCGGATGGCTACACCTTC.

CDR3 sequence reads: CASRSRQGQNEQFF. The CDR3 nucleotides read TGTGCCAGCAGATCGAGACAGGGTCAGAATGAGCAGTTCTTC. This chain joins TRBV28 and TRBJ2-1; 7 nucleotides align to TRBD1. V trimming: 6 bases; J trimming: 7 bases; junction bases outside the gene matches: 9. This CDR3 comprises 14 residues. Germline CDR1 is MDHEN and CDR2 is SYDVKM.

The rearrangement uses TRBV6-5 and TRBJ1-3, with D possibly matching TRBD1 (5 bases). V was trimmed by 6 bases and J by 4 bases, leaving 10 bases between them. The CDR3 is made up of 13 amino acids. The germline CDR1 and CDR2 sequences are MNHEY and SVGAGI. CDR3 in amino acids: CASRERGGNTIYF. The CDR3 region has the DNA TGTGCCAGCAGAGAGAGGGGCGGAAACACCATATATTTT.

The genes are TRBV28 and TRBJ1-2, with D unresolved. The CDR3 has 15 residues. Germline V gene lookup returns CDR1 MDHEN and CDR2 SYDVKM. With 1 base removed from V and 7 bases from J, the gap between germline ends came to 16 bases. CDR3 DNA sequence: TGTGCCAGCAGTTTATCTACTCCCTGGGTCTCTGGCTACACCTTC. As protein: CASSLSTPWVSGYTF.

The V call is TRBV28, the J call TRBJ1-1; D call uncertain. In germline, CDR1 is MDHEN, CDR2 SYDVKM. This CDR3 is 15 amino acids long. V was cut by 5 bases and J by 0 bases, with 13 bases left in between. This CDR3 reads CASSSRERLNTEAFF. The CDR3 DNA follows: TGTGCCAGCAGTAGCCGTGAGAGATTGAACACTGAAGCTTTCTTT.

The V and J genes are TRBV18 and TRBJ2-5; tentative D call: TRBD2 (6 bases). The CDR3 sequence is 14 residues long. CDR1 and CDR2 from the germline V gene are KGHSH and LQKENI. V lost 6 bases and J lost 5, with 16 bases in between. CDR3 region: CASSGGVARETQYF. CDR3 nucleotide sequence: TGTGCCAGCTCCGGGGGAGTAGCTCGGGAGACCCAGTACTTC.

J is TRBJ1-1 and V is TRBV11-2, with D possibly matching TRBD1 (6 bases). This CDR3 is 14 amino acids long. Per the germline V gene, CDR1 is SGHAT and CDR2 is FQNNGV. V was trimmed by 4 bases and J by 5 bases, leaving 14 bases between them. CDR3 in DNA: TGTGCCAGCAGCTCCGGAGGGGGGAGTACTGAAGCTTTCTTT. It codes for CASSSGGGSTEAFF.

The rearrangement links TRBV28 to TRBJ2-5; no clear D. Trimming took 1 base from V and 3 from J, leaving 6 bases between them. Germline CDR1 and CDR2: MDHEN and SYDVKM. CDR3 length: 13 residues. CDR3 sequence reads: CASSLSVKETQYF. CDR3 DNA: TGTGCCAGCAGTTTATCGGTCAAAGAGACCCAGTACTTC.

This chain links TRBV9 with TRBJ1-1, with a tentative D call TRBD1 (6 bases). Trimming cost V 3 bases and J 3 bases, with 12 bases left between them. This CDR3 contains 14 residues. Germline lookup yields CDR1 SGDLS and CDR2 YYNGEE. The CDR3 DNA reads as TGTGCCAGCAGCGCATACAGGGTTGACACTGAAGCTTTCTTT. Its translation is CASSAYRVDTEAFF.

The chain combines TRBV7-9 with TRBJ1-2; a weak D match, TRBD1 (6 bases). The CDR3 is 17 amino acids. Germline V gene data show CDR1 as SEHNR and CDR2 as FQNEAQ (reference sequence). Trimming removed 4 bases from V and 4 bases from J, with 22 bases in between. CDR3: CASSYAQTGQRGYGYTF. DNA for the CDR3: TGTGCCAGCAGCTACGCACAGACAGGACAGAGGGGCTATGGCTACACCTTC.

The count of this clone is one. CDR3 amino acids: CASGGLEGNEQFF. Here the CDR3 DNA reads TGCGCCAGCGGAGGGTTGGAGGGAAATGAGCAGTTCTTC. The chain couples TRBV4-3 to TRBJ2-1; the D gene is possibly TRBD2 (6 bases). The length of the CDR3 is 13 residues. V was shortened by 8 bases and J by 7 bases, with 15 bases between the two germline ends. The V gene's germline CDR1 is LGHNA and CDR2 YSLEER.

CDR3 residues: CSVGGRSNQPQHF. The CDR3 bases are TGCAGCGTTGGGGGCAGGAGCAATCAGCCCCAGCATTTT. This sequence joins TRBV29-1 and TRBJ1-5, with a possible D match to TRBD1 (5 bases). The CDR3 runs 13 residues. The germline gives CDR1 SQVTM, CDR2 ANQGSEA. The ends were cut back, 4 bases at V and 1 base at J, with 8 bases in the middle.

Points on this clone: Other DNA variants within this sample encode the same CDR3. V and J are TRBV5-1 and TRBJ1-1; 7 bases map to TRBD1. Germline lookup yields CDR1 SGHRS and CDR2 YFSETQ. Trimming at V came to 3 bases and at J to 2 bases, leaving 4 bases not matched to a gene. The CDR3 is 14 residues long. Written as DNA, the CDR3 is TGCGCCAGCAGCTCTCAGGGGGGAAACACTGAAGCTTTCTTT. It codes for CASSSQGGNTEAFF.

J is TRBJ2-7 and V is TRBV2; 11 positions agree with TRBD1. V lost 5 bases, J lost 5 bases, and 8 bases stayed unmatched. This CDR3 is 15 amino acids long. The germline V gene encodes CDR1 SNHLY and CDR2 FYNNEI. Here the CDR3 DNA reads TGTGCCAGCAGTAGCTCCGGGACAGGGGGAAACGAGCAGTACTTC. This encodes CASSSSGTGGNEQYF.

The CDR3 sequence is CASSLTRNKHNEQFF. CDR3 DNA: TGTGCCAGCAGCTTAACGCGGAACAAACACAATGAGCAGTTCTTC. This rearrangement joins TRBV7-9 to TRBJ2-1, with D unresolved. Germline CDR1 SEHNR, CDR2 FQNEAQ (reference sequence). The ends were cut back, 2 bases at V and 5 bases at J, with 13 bases in the middle. The CDR3 extends over 15 amino acids.

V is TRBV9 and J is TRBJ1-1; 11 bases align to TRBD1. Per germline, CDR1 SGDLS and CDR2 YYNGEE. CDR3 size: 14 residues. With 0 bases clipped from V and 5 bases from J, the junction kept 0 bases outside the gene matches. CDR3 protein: CASSVGDRGTEAFF. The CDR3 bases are TGTGCCAGCAGCGTAGGGGACAGGGGGACTGAAGCTTTCTTT.

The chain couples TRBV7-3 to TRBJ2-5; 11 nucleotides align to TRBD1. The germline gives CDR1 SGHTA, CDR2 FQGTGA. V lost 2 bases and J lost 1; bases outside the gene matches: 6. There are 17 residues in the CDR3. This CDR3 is CASSLRGTGGTQETQYF. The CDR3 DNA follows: TGTGCCAGCAGCTTACGCGGGACAGGGGGTACCCAAGAGACCCAGTACTTC.